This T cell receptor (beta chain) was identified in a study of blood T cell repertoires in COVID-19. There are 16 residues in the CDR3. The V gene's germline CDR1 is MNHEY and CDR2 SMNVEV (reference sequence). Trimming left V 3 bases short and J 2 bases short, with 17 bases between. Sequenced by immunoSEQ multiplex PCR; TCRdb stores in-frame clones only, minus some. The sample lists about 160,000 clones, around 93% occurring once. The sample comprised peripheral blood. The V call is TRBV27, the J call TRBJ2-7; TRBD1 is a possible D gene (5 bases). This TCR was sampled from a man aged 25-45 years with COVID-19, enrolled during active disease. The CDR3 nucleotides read TGTGCCAGCAGTTTCTGGGGAAGGGGATCCCCCTACGAGCAGTACTTC. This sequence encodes CASSFWGRGSPYEQYF.